The T cell receptor (beta chain) under discussion was sequenced for a study of blood T cell repertoires in COVID-19. This table comes from immunoSEQ multiplex PCR, and its TCRdb copy is limited to in-frame clones, with some not included. The sample shows 250,000 to 300,000 clones, about 86% of them seen only once. Germline V gene data show CDR1 as SGHRS and CDR2 as YFSETQ. V was clipped by 4 bases and J by 10 bases, with 12 bases between them. This CDR3 spans 11 amino acids. This sequence joins TRBV5-1 and TRBJ2-7, with TRBD1 as a possible D gene (6 bases). The sequence was collected from a woman aged 55 to 70 with active or convalescent COVID-19. The sequencing sample was made of peripheral blood. The CDR3 spells CASSATGPQYF. In DNA form, the CDR3 reads TGCGCCAGCAGCGCGACAGGCCCACAGTACTTC. Drawing the rest from reference TRBV5-1 and TRBJ2-7, the complete variable domain is KAGVTQTPRYLIKTRGQQVTLSCSPISGHRSVSWYQQTPGQGLQFLFEYFSETQRNKGNFPGRFSGRQFSNSRSEMNVSTLELGDSALYLCASSATGPQYFGPGTRLTVT.